This is a list of T cell receptor beta chains from one sample in a study of vaccination and CD4 T cells after COVID-19. These receptors are not linked to any known antigen. TCRdb re-called the PCR reads through MiXCR, storing one row per CDR3 protein. The profile covers roughly 24,000 distinct CDR3 sequences, with about 39% appearing a single time and 9.5% to 13% taken by the ten largest. What was sequenced was CD4+ T cells from blood, cultured in vitro. These receptors all come from a human donor who had recovered from COVID-19. Each CDR3 is given with its conserved first and last residue. D genes are given only for firm matches.

V,D,CDR3
TRBV20-1,TRBD2,CSAVASGRAAEQFF
TRBV6-2/TRBV6-3,NA,CASSSIGHPNTEAFF
TRBV6-1,NA,CASSPRWDTDTQYF
TRBV19,TRBD2,CASSNSGGAADTQYF
TRBV12-3/TRBV12-4,TRBD2,CASSIPGLAGNNEQFF
TRBV20-1,NA,CSAPKRGGGGELFF
TRBV4-1,TRBD1,CASSQEGQGPTFQETQYF
TRBV12-3/TRBV12-4,TRBD1,CASSFPSGTALF
TRBV14,NA,CASSQEIGSLMNTEAFF
TRBV10-2,NA,CASSPVRLRTGNYEQYF
TRBV6-1,TRBD1,CAVDRGGNTEAFF
TRBV24-1,TRBD2,CATSDAAGGLRGETQYF
TRBV6-4,NA,CASSRSRGRTDTQYF
TRBV7-2,NA,CASSRRKHWTTDTQYF
TRBV19,NA,CASSPGRTYEQYF
TRBV27,NA,CASSLSLGTYEQYF
TRBV7-3,TRBD1,CASSRDRGTYNEQFF
TRBV10-3,NA,CAISERDQPQHF
TRBV7-8,NA,CASSLPGQPFYGYTF
TRBV18,NA,CASSPYQDQPQHF
TRBV19,TRBD2,CASSIAGGLNNEQFF
TRBV24-1,NA,CATSFHGSYNSPLHF
TRBV2,NA,CASSEAGANTQYF